This T cell receptor beta chain was documented in a study of blood T cell repertoires in COVID-19. Overall study context: Samples came from the United States, Italy and Spain, spanning acute and convalescent COVID-19.

The repertoire was sequenced with immunoSEQ multiplex PCR; TCRdb's copy has only in-frame clones and lacks some. This table holds about 91,000 clones, 60% to 85% found once. V lost 1 base and J 6 bases, leaving 6 bases between the germline ends. CDR1 and CDR2 (germline): KGHSH, LQKENI. The CDR3 length is 12 residues. Sequencing was carried out using peripheral blood. The chain has TRBV18 and TRBJ1-1; possibly TRBD1 for D (5 bases). This clonotype was sampled from a woman older than 75 with acute or convalescent COVID-19. The CDR3 protein is CASSPLTAEAFF. The CDR3 nucleotides are TGTGCCAGCTCACCACTGACAGCTGAAGCTTTCTTT.